Reported below is one T cell receptor beta chain. As yet, its antigen is unknown. This specimen comes from a study of PD-1 blockade in classical Hodgkin lymphoma. Across the whole study: Nivolumab dosing for patients was 3 mg/kg, administered intravenously every 2 weeks. Study conclusions and caveats: Exclusion removed patients who began nivolumab under 1 year after ASCT. The origin of the repertoire differences remains undefined, with disease activity or prior therapy as possible causes. Complete responders had baseline diversity similar to newly diagnosed patients.

TCRdb keeps only in-frame clones here, not all; method: immunoSEQ multiplex PCR. The sample contains about 110,000 clones, about nine tenths of which appear only once. Losses at the gene ends were 5 bases for V and 7 bases for J; bases not matched to a gene: 10. CDR1 SGHRS and CDR2 YFSETQ come from the germline V gene. The CDR3 covers 15 residues. Autologous stem cell transplantation was followed by relapse in every patient, and brentuximab vedotin exposure varied. The TCR comes from a human donor with classical Hodgkin lymphoma. The chain employs TRBV5-1 and TRBJ2-1; 9 nucleotides line up with TRBD2. This specimen was peripheral blood mononuclear cells (PBMCs), taken before the second cycle of nivolumab. Here the CDR3 DNA reads TGCGCCAGCAGTTTATCCGGGACTAGCAGGAATGAGCAGTTCTTC. It is translated as CASSLSGTSRNEQFF.